This section outlines one T cell receptor beta chain sequence together with its context. Its antigen is currently unknown. This sample stems from a study of cytomegalovirus exposure and HLA in healthy donors. Study-wide context: The 120 validation repertoires used the same platform as the approximately 620 first-cohort repertoires (as reported by a later analysis).

Notes on the study in general: Later, an analysis found that TCR clusters from the first cohort tended to co-occur in the 120 or so validation repertoires.

Libraries were prepared by immunoSEQ multiplex PCR; TCRdb keeps only in-frame clonotypes and omits some of them. The table includes about 250,000 clones, less than 90% detected once. The CDR3 length is 13 residues. The V and J ends lost 2 bases and 6 bases respectively, with 11 bases between them. From germline, CDR1 is SGHNT and CDR2 YYREEE (reference sequence). This clonotype was obtained from a man between 18 and 29 years old in good health and CMV-seropositive. V is TRBV5-4 and J is TRBJ1-2; D is undetermined. The sequenced material came from PBMCs. CDR3 DNA sequence: TGTGCCAGCAGCTTTGAGGCTGGGAATGGCTACACCTTC. Amino acid sequence: CASSFEAGNGYTF.